These T cell receptor beta chains were read from a single sample in a study of CD8+ T cells in alopecia areata. Repertoires were generated with immunoSEQ multiplex PCR, while TCRdb's copy carries only in-frame clones and drops some. The data show about 180,000 clones, approximately 51% seen once. Sequenced here: CD8+ T cells sorted from blood, sampled around week 53, from a patient treated with tofacitinib. The receptors were gathered from a human donor with alopecia areata. Each CDR3 is given with its conserved first and last residue.

>TRBV9|15|TRBJ2-1
CASSVERGSYNEQFF
>TRBV19|16|TRBJ2-5
CASRTSGGAGVETQYF
>TRBV6-5|13|TRBJ1-2
CASFTGVNYGYTF
>TRBV6-5|12|TRBJ2-7
CARCHIFYEQYF
>TRBV5-6|14|TRBJ2-3
CASSWDRSTDTQYF
>TRBV30|15|TRBJ1-3
CAWILGQGVENTIYF
>TRBV27|15|TRBJ1-5
CASSLIQGGDQPQHF
>TRBV5-4|17|TRBJ1-6
CASARDREESYNSPLHF
>TRBV14|16|TRBJ1-1
CASSPRPGGRYTEAFF
>TRBV4-1|14|TRBJ1-6
CASTHDSAKSPLHF
>TRBV4-2|14|TRBJ2-7
CASSQGGRGYEQYF
>TRBV29-1|12|TRBJ1-2
CSTYRGREGYTF
>TRBV4-1|16|TRBJ2-6
CASSQDGISGANVLTF
>TRBV5-1|12|TRBJ1-4
CASSLQGEKLFF
>TRBV27|13|TRBJ1-1
CASSLHLGTEAFF
>TRBV14|13|TRBJ2-7
CASSHGRPYEQYF
>TRBV4-3|17|TRBJ2-1
CASSQVGGQSPYNEQFF
>TRBV19|15|TRBJ2-3
CASSMGTGFLYTQYF
>TRBV2|12|TRBJ1-1
CASSENYAQALF
>TRBV10-3|14|TRBJ2-7
CAISVRDGTYEQYF
>TRBV29-1|14|TRBJ1-2
CSVDTRESNYGYTF
>TRBV2|15|TRBJ2-5
CASSEDEAGGKTQYF
>TRBV4-1|16|TRBJ2-7
CASSLDPGTGGYEQYF
>TRBV25-1|11|TRBJ2-1
CASSESNEQFF
>TRBV5-1|13|-
CASSLETGYEQYF
>TRBV6-6|15|TRBJ1-5
CASSYGDRGGQPQHF
>TRBV29-1|13|TRBJ1-1
CSVRTDWNTEAFF
>TRBV11-2|11|TRBJ1-1
CASSFGTEAFF
>TRBV2|15|TRBJ2-7
CASNGGQALSYEQYF
>TRBV12-5|13|TRBJ1-2
CATGQGTRDGYTF
>TRBV7-9|16|TRBJ2-3
CASSLESGGYTDTQYF
>TRBV4-1|16|TRBJ1-6
CASSQAPGLADSPLHF